This TCR beta chain was recovered during a study of T cells after yellow fever vaccination. This clonotype was recorded a few times. V shed 6 bases, J shed 7 bases, and the junction held 11 bases outside the gene matches. The CDR3 is made up of 14 amino acids. Looked up from germline, CDR1 is SGHAT and CDR2 is FQNNGV. TCRdb called the 5' RACE reads again in MiXCR, with one record for every CDR3 protein. The data show under 350,000 distinct CDR3 sequences, 4.1% seen once. V gene TRBV11-2 combines with J gene TRBJ2-5; 7 bases are a match to TRBD1. The material was PBMCs, obtained 5 days after the yellow fever booster vaccination. The sequence came from a man younger than 35 who received the YFV17D yellow fever vaccine. The CDR3 region is CASRRTGQSRTQYF. DNA for the CDR3: TGTGCCAGCAGGCGCACGGGACAGAGTAGGACCCAGTACTTC.